The 27 T cell receptor beta chains given below trace back to one sample, sequenced in a study of T cells in Graves' hyperthyroidism and ophthalmopathy. TCR beta CDR3 sequences were amplified from RNA transcripts. TCR CDR3 regions were first amplified by RT-PCR with HTBI primers. Each CDR3 protein gets one entry after TCRdb re-called the multiplex PCR reads with MiXCR. Among fewer than 650,000 distinct CDR3 sequences listed, roughly 45% were seen once. The sequencing input was peripheral blood or thyroid tissue (not recorded which). The source of these receptors is an adult woman with Graves' disease, either hyperthyroidism or ophthalmopathy (not recorded which).

Ten or more counts support this clonotype. The CDR3 loop reads CASSYLHLQSGNGYTF. CDR3 sequence (DNA): TGTGCCAGCAGTTACCTGCATCTACAGTCGGGGAATGGCTACACCTTC. J is TRBJ1-2 and V is TRBV6-5; D not certain. From germline, CDR1 is MNHEY and CDR2 SVGAGI. Trimming stripped 2 bases from V and 6 bases from J, with 19 bases between. The CDR3 loop spans 16 amino acids.

This clonotype appeared many times. V and J are TRBV14 and TRBJ2-2; D gene ambiguous. V gave up 0 bases and J gave up 6 bases, with 11 bases separating them. This CDR3 is 15 amino acids long. Germline CDR1 and CDR2: SGHDN and FVKESK. CDR3 loop: CASSQDFGFAGELFF. The CDR3 nucleotides read TGTGCCAGCAGCCAAGATTTTGGTTTCGCCGGGGAGCTGTTTTTT.

This clonotype has at least ten counts. V is TRBV19 and J is TRBJ1-5, with TRBD1 as a possible D gene (5 bases). The CDR3 totals 13 residues. V was shortened by 4 bases and J by 7 bases, with 11 bases between the two germline ends. Germline lookup yields CDR1 LNHDA and CDR2 SQIVND (reference sequence). The CDR3 protein is CASSTGIGQPQHF. In DNA, the CDR3 is TGTGCCAGTAGTACAGGGATCGGACAGCCCCAGCATTTT.

This sequence joins TRBV14 and TRBJ1-1, with a tentative D call TRBD1 (5 bases). The V gene lost 2 bases and the J gene lost 1 base, with 11 bases spanning the gap. Germline V lookup: CDR1 SGHDN, CDR2 FVKESK. The CDR3 runs to 15 residues. The CDR3 loop reads CASSQTGGANTEAFF. In nucleotides, the CDR3 is TGTGCCAGCAGCCAAACAGGAGGGGCGAACACTGAAGCTTTCTTT.

In this sample, this clonotype turned up a few times. The CDR3 region has the DNA TGCGCCAGCAGCCCACAAACTAGAAACACCGGGGAGCTGTTTTTT. Amino acid sequence: CASSPQTRNTGELFF. This rearrangement joins TRBV4-3 to TRBJ2-2, with D maybe TRBD2 (5 bases). The CDR3 runs 15 residues. V was shortened by 4 bases and J by 2 bases, with 11 bases between the two germline ends. Germline-derived CDR1 and CDR2 are LGHNA and YSLEER.

Of note for this clonotype: The final CDR3 position lacks the conserved phenylalanine or tryptophan, pointing to a likely read error. V gene TRBV5-1 combines with J gene TRBJ2-2; 9 nucleotides match TRBD2. The germline gives CDR1 SGHRS, CDR2 YFSETQ. J was trimmed by 2 bases and V by 5 bases; bases with no gene match: 4. The CDR3 covers 15 residues. CDR3 protein: CASSWGTSNTGELFL. The CDR3 region has the DNA TGCGCCAGCAGTTGGGGGACTAGCAACACCGGGGAGCTGTTTCTT.

This clonotype was observed many times. The rearrangement joins TRBV13 to TRBJ1-2; D uncertain. Germline V CDR1 and CDR2: PRHDT, FYEKMQ (reference sequence). The CDR3 length is 10 residues. The V gene lost 6 bases and the J gene lost 5 bases, with 4 bases spanning the gap. Here the CDR3 DNA reads TGTGCCAGCAGAACATATGGCTACACCTTC. This translates into CASRTYGYTF.

V usage is TRBV7-8 and J usage is TRBJ2-7, with 7 bases identical to TRBD1. Germline values: CDR1 SGHVS, CDR2 FQNEAQ. V shed 0 bases, J shed 1 base, and the junction held 12 bases outside the gene matches. This CDR3 contains 18 residues. CDR3 nucleotide sequence: TGTGCCAGCAGCTTAGCTTCTCTCGGCAGGGGGAATTCCTACGAGCAGTACTTC. Amino acid sequence: CASSLASLGRGNSYEQYF.

The CDR3 nucleotides are TGTGCCAGCAAACTAGCGGGGGGTGACACTGAAGCTTTCTTT. This gives the protein CASKLAGGDTEAFF. The chain carries TRBV7-9 and TRBJ1-1, with D possibly TRBD1 on 5 matching bases. Germline lookup yields CDR1 SEHNR and CDR2 FQNEAQ (reference sequence). V was trimmed by 7 bases and J by 3 bases, leaving 15 bases between them. This CDR3 region has 14 residues. The variable domain in full, completed from reference TRBV7-9 and TRBJ1-1, reads DTGVSQNPRHKITKRGQNVTFRCDPISEHNRLYWYRQTLGQGPEFLTYFQNEAQLEKSRLLSDRFSAERPKGSFSTLEIQRTEQGDSAMYLCASKLAGGDTEAFFGQGTRLTVV.

The chain recombines TRBV2 with TRBJ1-4; D not certain. The CDR3 is 16 amino acids. CDR1 is SNHLY, CDR2 FYNNEI, per germline. Trimming stripped 8 bases from V and 0 bases from J, with 16 bases between. DNA for the CDR3: TGTGCCAGCTATATTCCCCGGGAGCCAACTAATGAAAAACTGTTTTTT. Its protein is CASYIPREPTNEKLFF.

The rearrangement joins TRBV11-2 to TRBJ1-1, with 7 bases matching TRBD1. The V and J ends lost 6 bases and 2 bases, in that order; junction bases with no gene match: 6. Germline V gene data show CDR1 as SGHAT and CDR2 as FQNNGV. The CDR3 has 14 amino acids. The CDR3, as DNA: TGTGCCAGCAGTACCGCAGGGGGAAACACTGAAGCTTTCTTT. Its protein is CASSTAGGNTEAFF.

Points on this clonotype: This is likely a read error, given that the CDR3 carries no conserved phenylalanine or tryptophan at its end. No DNA is shown, since the ends of the CDR3 on it are uncertain; the CDR3 is the one TCRdb lists. J is TRBJ1-5 and V is TRBV19; TRBD1 is the table's D call, not checked against the DNA. Looked up from germline, CDR1 is LNHDA and CDR2 is SQIVND (reference sequence). The CDR3 length is 8 residues, termini included. The CDR3 is CASSIGPA.

This clonotype was recorded many times. The chain carries TRBV20-1 and TRBJ2-5; 9 positions match TRBD2. CDR1 and CDR2 (germline): DFQATT, SNEGSKA (reference sequence). J gave up 5 bases and V 3 bases, and 4 bases lay outside the gene matches. The CDR3 totals 13 residues. CDR3 nucleotides: TGCAGTGCTAGCCGGACTAGCGCCGAGACCCAGTACTTC. Translating it yields CSASRTSAETQYF.

This clonotype was counted between two and nine times. The chain employs TRBV20-1 and TRBJ2-6; 15 nucleotides align to TRBD2. From germline, CDR1 is DFQATT and CDR2 SNEGSKA (reference sequence). CDR3 size: 18 residues. V shed 2 bases, J shed 4 bases, and the junction held 6 bases outside the gene matches. This chain's CDR3 is CSARPGLAGGAGANVLTF. The DNA of the CDR3 is TGCAGTGCTAGACCGGGACTAGCGGGAGGCGCCGGGGCCAACGTCCTGACTTTC.

J is TRBJ1-5 and V is TRBV25-1; 10 nucleotides agree with TRBD1. V gave up 4 bases and J gave up 3 bases; unmatched junction bases: 6. The CDR3 extends over 16 amino acids. Germline V gene sequence: CDR1 MGHDK, CDR2 SYGVNS. CDR3 nucleotide sequence: TGTGCCAGCAGTGTGTACAGACAGGGGGCCAATCAGCCCCAGCATTTT. It specifies CASSVYRQGANQPQHF.

The gene calls are TRBV4-1 and TRBJ1-6; D remains unclear. Germline loops: CDR1 MGHRA, CDR2 YSYEKL. Trimming took off 4 bases at V and 8 bases at J, with 18 bases between the two ends. The CDR3 is 16 residues long. The CDR3 DNA is TGCGCCAGCAGCCCAAGGCTCGGAGAACTCCATTCACCCCTCCACTTT. It encodes CASSPRLGELHSPLHF.

The genes are TRBV7-7 and TRBJ1-6; 7 positions match TRBD1. The length of the CDR3 is 15 residues. V trimming: 11 bases; J trimming: 6 bases; junction bases outside the gene matches: 13. The germline V gene encodes CDR1 SSHAT and CDR2 FNYEAQ (reference sequence). The CDR3 nucleotides read TGTGCCGACACTGCCGGACAGGTGTCTAATTCACCCCTCCACTTT. Residues: CADTAGQVSNSPLHF.

As to this clonotype: This is likely a read error, given that the CDR3 carries no conserved phenylalanine or tryptophan at its end. The DNA is omitted, as the CDR3 cannot be located on it reliably, and the CDR3 follows TCRdb's listing. The chain carries TRBV7-9 and TRBJ2-7; the D call of TRBD2 is as the table states it, not checked on the DNA. Germline-derived CDR1 and CDR2 are SEHNR and FQNEAQ (reference sequence). The CDR3 is 9 residues long, ends included. CDR3 region: CASMTSANT.

The chain uses TRBV7-2 and TRBJ2-7; possible D gene TRBD1, 5 bases. Trimming took off 6 bases at V and 0 bases at J, with 15 bases between the two ends. Germline V gene lookup returns CDR1 SGHTA and CDR2 FQGNSA. This CDR3 has 15 residues. In nucleotides, the CDR3 is TGTGCCAGCAGTGACCAACAGGCGAGCTCCTACGAGCAGTACTTC. This codes for CASSDQQASSYEQYF.

The rearrangement joins TRBV7-8 to TRBJ2-7; D possibly corresponds to TRBD2 (6 bases). This CDR3 is 15 amino acids long. V was shortened by 7 bases and J by 7 bases, with 23 bases between the two germline ends. Germline CDR1 SGHVS, CDR2 FQNEAQ. The CDR3 is CASTAGGVSNREQYF. CDR3 in DNA: TGTGCCAGCACTGCCGGGGGAGTCTCGAACAGAGAGCAGTACTTC. The whole variable domain, filled in from reference TRBV7-8 and TRBJ2-7, reads GAGVSQSPRYKVAKRGQDVALRCDPISGHVSLFWYQQALGQGPEFLTYFQNEAQLDKSGLPSDRFFAERPEGSVSTLKIQRTQQEDSAVYLCASTAGGVSNREQYFGPGTRLTVT.

Only one count was recorded for this clonotype. This chain links TRBV3-1 with TRBJ2-5; no clear D gene. With 0 bases removed from V and 7 bases from J, the gap between germline ends came to 12 bases. The CDR3 has 14 amino acids. Germline loops: CDR1 LGHDT, CDR2 YNNKEL (reference sequence). Here the CDR3 reads CASSQDLAVPTQYF. CDR3 coding DNA: TGTGCCAGCAGCCAAGATTTAGCAGTACCGACCCAGTACTTC.

This clonotype showed up many times. This rearrangement joins TRBV29-1 to TRBJ2-4, with D perhaps assigned TRBD1 or TRBD2 (5 bases each). Per germline, CDR1 SQVTM and CDR2 ANQGSEA. The CDR3 sequence is 17 residues long. Trimming stripped 7 bases from V and 0 bases from J, with 22 bases between. DNA for the CDR3: TGCAGCGCAACGTGGGGCAGCGGCAGACTAGCCAAAAACATTCAGTACTTC. Its protein product is CSATWGSGRLAKNIQYF.

The V and J genes are TRBV10-3 and TRBJ2-7; tentative D call: TRBD1 (5 bases). The CDR3 sequence is 12 residues long. Germline CDR1 reads ENHRY; CDR2 reads SYGVKD. V was shortened by 10 bases and J by 6 bases, with 16 bases between the two germline ends. The CDR3 sequence is CASTNRLSEQYF. CDR3 DNA sequence: TGTGCCAGCACGAACAGGTTATCCGAGCAGTACTTC.

This chain uses TRBV19 with TRBJ1-1; tentative D call: TRBD1 (5 bases). Per germline, CDR1 LNHDA and CDR2 SQIVND (reference sequence). V was cut by 8 bases and J by 6 bases, with 13 bases left in between. This CDR3 has 12 residues. This chain's CDR3 is CASRTGTSEAFF. The CDR3 DNA reads TGTGCCAGTCGAACCGGGACCTCTGAAGCTTTCTTT.

The V and J genes are TRBV10-2 and TRBJ1-5; 7 bases match TRBD1. CDR1 and CDR2 (germline): WSHSY, SAAADI. There are 15 residues in the CDR3. V was pared by 6 bases and J by 1 base, with 6 bases of the junction left unmatched. The CDR3 coding sequence is TGCGCCAGCAGAACAGGGACAGTAAGCAATCAGCCCCAGCATTTT. Protein product: CASRTGTVSNQPQHF.

This clonotype was seen a few times. The V call is TRBV20-1, the J call TRBJ2-7; 7 bases agree with TRBD1. The CDR3 spans 14 residues. Germline assignment: CDR1 DFQATT and CDR2 SNEGSKA (reference sequence). V trimming: 5 bases; J trimming: 2 bases; junction bases outside the gene matches: 9. CDR3 residues: CSAALPGQTYEQYF. Written as DNA, the CDR3 is TGCAGTGCTGCACTACCGGGACAGACCTACGAGCAGTACTTC.

The J gene is TRBJ2-7, the V gene TRBV6-1, with D perhaps TRBD2 (5 bases). Germline V lookup: CDR1 MNHNS, CDR2 SASEGT. Trimming shortened V by 5 bases and J by 5 bases, and 10 bases separated the two germline ends. The length of the CDR3 is 12 residues. The CDR3 nucleotides read TGTGCCAGCAGTCACGGGGATGACGAGCAGTACTTC. This encodes CASSHGDDEQYF.